These 26 T cell receptor beta chains were sequenced from one sample in a study of cytomegalovirus exposure and HLA in healthy donors. The PCR was carried out with 60 Vbeta primers and 13 Jbeta primers. Measured with immunoSEQ multiplex PCR; TCRdb has only the in-frame clones, and not every one. The specimen's table records some 200,000 clones. What was sequenced was PBMCs. The origin of the receptors is a woman between 18 and 30 years old in good health and CMV-seropositive.

This sequence joins TRBV29-1 and TRBJ2-5, with D tentatively TRBD2 (7 bases). Germline V lookup: CDR1 SQVTM, CDR2 ANQGSEA. This CDR3 has 15 residues. Deletions cut 4 bases from V and 1 base from J, with 16 bases between. As DNA, the CDR3 is TGCAGCGTTGTACCCGGGGGGCCAAGCCAAGAGACCCAGTACTTC. Translated, it gives CSVVPGGPSQETQYF.

Details on this clone: This same CDR3 is encoded by further DNA sequences in the sample. J is TRBJ2-5 and V is TRBV7-2; the D is unclear. V was pared by 5 bases and J by 0 bases, with 10 bases between. The CDR3 is 14 residues long. The V gene's germline CDR1 is SGHTA and CDR2 FQGNSA. CDR3 in DNA: TGTGCCAGCAGCCCCACCGGAGACCAAGAGACCCAGTACTTC. It specifies CASSPTGDQETQYF.

This chain links TRBV4-1 with TRBJ2-7; tentative D call: TRBD1 (5 bases). The length of the CDR3 is 13 residues. Germline assignment: CDR1 MGHRA and CDR2 YSYEKL. The ends were cut back, 4 bases at V and 3 bases at J, with 10 bases in the middle. CDR3 protein: CASSLDSSYEQYF. The CDR3 DNA reads as TGCGCCAGCAGCCTCGACAGCAGCTACGAGCAGTACTTC.

The chain links TRBV2 to TRBJ2-1, with TRBD1 as a possible D gene (6 bases). The CDR3 spans 12 residues. Per germline, CDR1 SNHLY and CDR2 FYNNEI. Trimming took 2 bases from V and 10 from J, leaving 9 bases between them. The DNA of the CDR3 is TGTGCCAGCAGTGAAATGCAGGGGGAGCAGTTCTTC. Translating gives CASSEMQGEQFF.

The chain recombines TRBV7-3 with TRBJ1-2; weak D call: TRBD1 (6 bases). This CDR3 has 13 amino acids. V gave up 0 bases and J gave up 6 bases, with 8 bases separating them. Per the germline V gene, CDR1 is SGHTA and CDR2 is FQGTGA. The CDR3 loop reads CASSLTKGDGYTF. Written as DNA, the CDR3 is TGTGCCAGCAGCTTAACGAAGGGGGATGGCTACACCTTC.

The chain links TRBV19 to TRBJ2-1; 8 bases are shared with TRBD1. The CDR3 runs 15 residues. The V segment lost 6 bases and the J segment 2 bases; nucleotides outside the gene matches: 6. Germline V gene data show CDR1 as LNHDA and CDR2 as SQIVND (reference sequence). CDR3 nucleotides: TGTGCCAGTAGCCGACAGGGGCATACCTACAATGAGCAGTTCTTC. It yields the protein CASSRQGHTYNEQFF. Full variable domain (missing parts from reference TRBV19 and TRBJ2-1): DGGITQSPKYLFRKEGQNVTLSCEQNLNHDAMYWYRQDPGQGLRLIYYSQIVNDFQKGDIAEGYSVSREKKESFPLTVTSAQKNPTAFYLCASSRQGHTYNEQFFGPGTRLTVL.

The CDR3 region is CASGFTGQLITEAFF. CDR3 DNA: TGTGCTAGTGGTTTCACGGGACAGCTTATAACTGAAGCTTTCTTT. This chain links TRBV12-5 with TRBJ1-1, with TRBD1 matching over 7 bases. This CDR3 spans 15 amino acids. CDR1 is LGHNT, CDR2 FRNRAP, per germline. The ends lost 3 bases at V and 5 bases at J; junction bases unmatched: 9.

The V call is TRBV18, the J call TRBJ2-2; D perhaps matches TRBD1 (5 bases). V gave up 3 bases and J gave up 1 base, with 6 bases separating them. CDR3 length: 14 amino acids. The V gene's germline CDR1 is KGHSH and CDR2 LQKENI. CDR3 protein: CASSPTENTGELFF. The CDR3 DNA reads TGTGCCAGCTCACCGACAGAGAACACCGGGGAGCTGTTTTTT.

The chain has TRBV6-5 and TRBJ2-3, with 7 nucleotides matching TRBD1. Germline values: CDR1 MNHEY, CDR2 SVGAGI. CDR3 length: 16 residues. V was pared by 4 bases and J by 4 bases, with 11 bases of the junction left unmatched. CDR3 sequence reads: CASSFNPTGPPDTQYF. The CDR3 nucleotides read TGTGCCAGCAGTTTCAACCCGACAGGGCCCCCAGATACGCAGTATTTT.

This chain connects TRBV5-4 to TRBJ1-2, with D uncertain. Germline V gene sequence: CDR1 SGHNT, CDR2 YYREEE (reference sequence). V was pared by 0 bases and J by 6 bases, with 9 bases between. The CDR3 is made up of 13 amino acids. The CDR3 spells CASSLGGQDGYTF. In nucleotides, the CDR3 is TGTGCCAGCAGCTTGGGTGGGCAGGATGGCTACACCTTC.

Of note for this clone: This specimen includes other DNA sequences encoding the same CDR3. This chain connects TRBV7-9 to TRBJ2-5; 7 nucleotides align to TRBD1. The V and J ends lost 4 bases and 2 bases, in that order; junction bases with no gene match: 1. Looked up from germline, CDR1 is SEHNR and CDR2 is FQNEAQ (reference sequence). CDR3 length: 13 residues. In DNA, the CDR3 is TGTGCCAGCAGCTGGACAGGTCAAGAGACCCAGTACTTC. Its protein is CASSWTGQETQYF.

This chain uses TRBV27 with TRBJ2-3, with 14 nucleotides matching TRBD2. The CDR3 runs to 17 residues. Unmatched junction bases numbered 11, after V lost 8 bases and J lost 4 bases. CDR1 is MNHEY and CDR2 is SMNVEV in the germline V gene (reference sequence). CDR3 nucleotides: TGTGCCAGCCGCCTGGGGACTAGCGGGAGAGGAGCAGATACGCAGTATTTT. Its translation is CASRLGTSGRGADTQYF.

The rearrangement links TRBV6-5 to TRBJ2-7, with 8 bases matching TRBD1. The CDR3 consists of 14 residues. Germline V CDR1 and CDR2: MNHEY, SVGAGI. J lost 4 bases, V lost 6 bases, and 8 bases had no gene match. CDR3 amino acids: CASSPRTGGYEQYF. The CDR3 DNA reads as TGTGCCAGCAGCCCACGAACAGGGGGTTACGAGCAGTACTTC.

This chain uses TRBV10-3 with TRBJ1-1; 7 positions agree with TRBD1. Unmatched junction bases numbered 11, after V lost 6 bases and J lost 7 bases. The CDR3 contains 14 residues. Germline V gene data show CDR1 as ENHRY and CDR2 as SYGVKD. CDR3 in DNA: TGTGCCATCAGCCCGACAGGGCCCCGGGGTGAAGCTTTCTTT. Its protein is CAISPTGPRGEAFF.

The CDR3 loop reads CASSAAYGYYGYTF. CDR3 bases: TGTGCCAGTAGTGCCGCTTACGGGTACTATGGCTACACCTTC. The chain couples TRBV19 to TRBJ1-2; D is ambiguous. Germline lookup yields CDR1 LNHDA and CDR2 SQIVND (reference sequence). The CDR3 contains 14 residues. V was pared by 5 bases and J by 3 bases, with 13 bases between. Full variable domain (rest looked up from reference TRBV19 and TRBJ1-2): DGGITQSPKYLFRKEGQNVTLSCEQNLNHDAMYWYRQDPGQGLRLIYYSQIVNDFQKGDIAEGYSVSREKKESFPLTVTSAQKNPTAFYLCASSAAYGYYGYTFGSGTRLTVV.

The CDR3: CASSTDRPSTDTQYF. The CDR3 DNA reads as TGTGCCAGCAGCACCGACAGGCCTAGCACAGATACGCAGTATTTT. This sequence joins TRBV5-8 and TRBJ2-3, with D possibly matching TRBD1 (6 bases). Germline values: CDR1 SGHTS, CDR2 YDEGEE. Trimming stripped 4 bases from V and 0 bases from J, with 12 bases between. CDR3 length equals 15 residues.

This chain connects TRBV12-5 to TRBJ2-1, with 8 nucleotides matching TRBD2. Germline CDR1 and CDR2: LGHNT and FRNRAP. With V trimmed by 0 bases and J by 10 bases, 23 bases remained unmatched. The CDR3 sequence is 20 residues long. CDR3 DNA: TGTGCTAGTGGTTTGGTACGGGGGGGTTCAGTTGTGCCTTTGGGTGGCGAGCAGTTCTTC. Residues: CASGLVRGGSVVPLGGEQFF.

J is TRBJ1-2 and V is TRBV6-5; D might be TRBD1 (5 bases). Germline assignment: CDR1 MNHEY and CDR2 SVGAGI. This CDR3 is built from 15 residues. Trimming cost V 0 bases and J 5 bases, with 13 bases left between them. CDR3 residues: CASSYSPGGGYGYTF. CDR3 DNA: TGTGCCAGCAGTTACTCCCCCGGGGGTGGGTATGGCTACACCTTC.

The V call is TRBV7-3, the J call TRBJ2-6; possible D gene TRBD2, 6 bases. The germline gives CDR1 SGHTA, CDR2 FQGTGA. With 3 bases removed from V and 3 bases from J, the gap between germline ends came to 9 bases. The CDR3 sequence is 15 residues long. The CDR3 sequence: CASSLEGIGANVLTF. DNA for the CDR3: TGTGCCAGCAGCTTGGAGGGTATTGGGGCCAACGTCCTGACTTTC.

V and J are TRBV18 and TRBJ2-5; D is perhaps TRBD2 (7 bases). CDR3 size: 16 residues. In germline, CDR1 is KGHSH, CDR2 LQKENI. Trimming removed 4 bases from V and 0 bases from J, with 15 bases in between. CDR3 nucleotide sequence: TGTGCCAGCTCACTCTCCGGGGGGCAGTACCAAGAGACCCAGTACTTC. It is translated as CASSLSGGQYQETQYF.

V and J are TRBV14 and TRBJ2-2; 13 bases agree with TRBD2. This CDR3 contains 16 residues. Germline CDR1 is SGHDN and CDR2 is FVKESK. With 6 bases clipped from V and 7 bases from J, the junction kept 8 bases outside the gene matches. The CDR3 DNA is TGTGCCAGCAGACCCACTAGCGGGGGGGCCGTCGGGGAGCTGTTTTTT. Amino acids: CASRPTSGGAVGELFF.

The V and J genes are TRBV4-1 and TRBJ2-3; 7 bases map to TRBD2. V lost 0 bases and J lost 4; bases outside the gene matches: 13. The CDR3 totals 18 residues. Germline V gene data show CDR1 as MGHRA and CDR2 as YSYEKL. The CDR3 reads CASSQDLTGGPTADTQYF. DNA of the CDR3: TGCGCCAGCAGCCAAGATTTGACGGGAGGCCCCACCGCAGATACGCAGTATTTT.

This sequence joins TRBV7-9 and TRBJ1-1; maybe TRBD1 (5 bases). Per the germline V gene, CDR1 is SEHNR and CDR2 is FQNEAQ (reference sequence). The V gene lost 0 bases and the J gene lost 1 base, with 9 bases spanning the gap. The length of the CDR3 is 15 residues. DNA for the CDR3: TGTGCCAGCAGCTTAGCGGGGCAGCAGAACACTGAAGCTTTCTTT. This translates into CASSLAGQQNTEAFF.

Turning to this clone: This specimen includes other DNA sequences encoding the same CDR3. The CDR3 loop reads CASSLAGGHNEQFF. The CDR3, as DNA: TGTGCCAGCAGCTTAGCAGGCGGGCATAATGAGCAGTTCTTC. The chain has TRBV7-9 and TRBJ2-1; D is perhaps TRBD2 (5 bases). Germline V lookup: CDR1 SEHNR, CDR2 FQNEAQ (reference sequence). Trimming pared 0 bases from V and 7 bases from J, leaving 10 bases between. This CDR3 has 14 residues.

The V call is TRBV11-2, the J call TRBJ2-3, with 12 bases identical to TRBD2. Trimming took 2 bases from V and 3 from J; bases not matched to a gene: 3. CDR3 length: 16 residues. The germline V gene has CDR1 SGHAT and CDR2 FQNNGV. This chain's CDR3 is CASSLSTSGSTDTQYF. The CDR3 DNA follows: TGTGCCAGCAGCTTATCGACTAGCGGGAGTACAGATACGCAGTATTTT.

J is TRBJ1-2 and V is TRBV4-1, with TRBD1 as a possible D gene (5 bases). V was trimmed by 5 bases and J by 8 bases, leaving 21 bases between them. This CDR3 has 15 residues. Per the germline V gene, CDR1 is MGHRA and CDR2 is YSYEKL. The CDR3 DNA is TGCGCCAGCAGCAACCCGGGGGGTCCGGGGGGAGGCTACACCTTC. It translates to CASSNPGGPGGGYTF.